The 15 T cell receptor beta chains presented below share a single source sample, sequenced in a study of shared clonotypes between healthy human individuals. Data came from immunoSEQ multiplex PCR; TCRdb stores just in-frame clones and leaves some out. The sample comprises 1.4 million or so clones, approximately 98.5% of which are singletons, and over 0.3% rests with the top ten. The specimen sequenced was naive CD4+ T cells sorted from blood. Subset defined: CD45RA+ positively selected. These receptors were taken from a man aged 25 to 40 in good health.

This clone was counted once. The V and J genes are TRBV5-1 and TRBJ2-3; tentatively, D is TRBD1 (6 bases). CDR1 is SGHRS and CDR2 is YFSETQ in the germline V gene. The CDR3 spans 17 residues. Trimming took 2 bases from V and 2 from J, leaving 18 bases between them. The CDR3 nucleotides are TGCGCCAGCAGCTTCCTCCAGGGGACCCGATCCACAGATACGCAGTATTTT. Translation: CASSFLQGTRSTDTQYF. Combining the CDR3 with reference TRBV5-1 and TRBJ2-3 gives the whole variable domain KAGVTQTPRYLIKTRGQQVTLSCSPISGHRSVSWYQQTPGQGLQFLFEYFSETQRNKGNFPGRFSGRQFSNSRSEMNVSTLELGDSALYLCASSFLQGTRSTDTQYFGPGTRLTVL.

This clone was seen just once. This chain uses TRBV29-1 with TRBJ2-3, with D possibly matching TRBD1 (5 bases). This CDR3 has 13 residues. Looked up from germline, CDR1 is SQVTM and CDR2 is ANQGSEA. Trimming shortened V by 0 bases and J by 6 bases, and 10 bases separated the two germline ends. Here the CDR3 DNA reads TGCAGCGTTGAAGATCTCAGGGTGGATACGCAGTATTTT. Translated: CSVEDLRVDTQYF.

This rearrangement joins TRBV2 to TRBJ2-7; 15 nucleotides align to TRBD2. J was trimmed by 5 bases and V by 5 bases; bases with no gene match: 10. Germline CDR1 and CDR2: SNHLY and FYNNEI. The CDR3 runs 17 residues. The CDR3 coding sequence is TGTGCCAGCAGTTCTGCGGGGACTAGCGGGAGGATCGACGAGCAGTACTTC. It translates to CASSSAGTSGRIDEQYF.

The chain links TRBV29-1 to TRBJ2-7, with D perhaps TRBD1 (5 bases). Trimming pared 4 bases from V and 0 bases from J, leaving 13 bases between. The CDR3 is made up of 14 amino acids. Germline values: CDR1 SQVTM, CDR2 ANQGSEA. CDR3 sequence reads: CSVGGWTSSYEQYF. CDR3 sequence (DNA): TGCAGCGTTGGCGGATGGACATCCTCCTACGAGCAGTACTTC.

This sequence joins TRBV5-4 and TRBJ1-1; 8 bases are shared with TRBD1. CDR1 is SGHNT, CDR2 YYREEE, per germline (reference sequence). The length of the CDR3 is 13 residues. The ends lost 2 bases at V and 7 bases at J; junction bases unmatched: 4. The CDR3 coding sequence is TGTGCCAGCAGCTTAGACAGGGGAAATGAAGCTTTCTTT. It encodes CASSLDRGNEAFF.

This clone was counted once. This chain links TRBV28 with TRBJ2-5; TRBD2 matches 8 bases. Trimming took 5 bases from V and 4 from J; bases not matched to a gene: 9. This CDR3 has 15 amino acids. Germline V CDR1 and CDR2: MDHEN, SYDVKM. In DNA form, the CDR3 reads TGTGCCAGCAGTATAATAGCGGGATATGGAGAGACCCAGTACTTC. Its protein product is CASSIIAGYGETQYF.

The J gene is TRBJ2-7, the V gene TRBV5-6, with unresolved D. From germline, CDR1 is SGHDT and CDR2 YYEEEE. This CDR3 has 13 amino acids. V was pared by 5 bases and J by 0 bases, with 9 bases between. CDR3 coding DNA: TGTGCCAGCAGTTCTATGAGCTCCTACGAGCAGTACTTC. Amino acid sequence: CASSSMSSYEQYF.

This sequence joins TRBV5-4 and TRBJ2-3; 11 nucleotides agree with TRBD1. J was trimmed by 3 bases and V by 4 bases; bases with no gene match: 7. Germline V gives CDR1 SGHNT, CDR2 YYREEE (reference sequence). This CDR3 has 16 residues. The CDR3 spells CASSLKGTGGTDTQYF. DNA for the CDR3: TGTGCCAGCAGCCTAAAAGGGACAGGGGGGACAGATACGCAGTATTTT.

The rearrangement joins TRBV7-8 to TRBJ1-2; 7 bases are a match to TRBD1. Germline CDR1 SGHVS, CDR2 FQNEAQ. J was trimmed by 8 bases and V by 3 bases; bases with no gene match: 0. The CDR3 has 11 amino acids. CDR3 bases: TGTGCCAGCAGCTTGGGACAGGGCTACACCTTC. This gives the protein CASSLGQGYTF.

This chain joins TRBV5-1 and TRBJ2-7, with 7 bases aligning to TRBD2. The J segment lost 5 bases and the V segment lost 0 bases, leaving 8 bases of the junction unmatched. This CDR3 contains 15 residues. Germline V gene lookup returns CDR1 SGHRS and CDR2 YFSETQ. In nucleotides, the CDR3 is TGCGCCAGCAGCTTGGTTTCGCGGGAGATTGACGAGCAGTACTTC. Residues: CASSLVSREIDEQYF.

The chain combines TRBV7-9 with TRBJ1-1; D unclear. The CDR3 loop spans 16 amino acids. Per the germline V gene, CDR1 is SEHNR and CDR2 is FQNEAQ (reference sequence). Between the trimmed V and J ends, which lost 3 bases and 7 bases, there was a span of 21 bases. The CDR3 nucleotides read TGTGCCAGCAGCTTGGGTCAGCCCCTTCGACGTGGTGAAGCTTTCTTT. Translated: CASSLGQPLRRGEAFF.

The chain joins TRBV6-5 to TRBJ2-3, with a weak D call TRBD2 (6 bases). The CDR3 has 14 amino acids. Trimming shortened V by 5 bases and J by 0 bases, and 9 bases separated the two germline ends. In germline, CDR1 is MNHEY, CDR2 SVGAGI. In DNA form, the CDR3 reads TGTGCCAGCAGTCTCGGGACTAGCACAGATACGCAGTATTTT. Translation gives CASSLGTSTDTQYF.

The rearrangement links TRBV28 to TRBJ2-5, with 7 bases aligning to TRBD1. The CDR3 consists of 16 residues. The germline V gene encodes CDR1 MDHEN and CDR2 SYDVKM. The junction had 11 bases not matched to a gene; V was cut back by 6 bases and J by 1 base. The CDR3, as DNA: TGTGCCAGCAGCCTAACAGGGGCCGCCACCCAAGAGACCCAGTACTTC. Residues: CASSLTGAATQETQYF.

The CDR3 nucleotides are TGTGCCAGCAGCTACACCGGGGAGCTGTTTTTT. Its protein is CASSYTGELFF. The chain has TRBV5-6 and TRBJ2-2; D call uncertain. With 3 bases removed from V and 3 bases from J, the gap between germline ends came to 0 bases. CDR3 length: 11 residues. CDR1 is SGHDT and CDR2 is YYEEEE in the germline V gene.

As concerns this clone: Other DNA sequences in the same sample also yield this CDR3. The V and J genes are TRBV2 and TRBJ2-7; TRBD2 matches at 11 bases. The germline V gene has CDR1 SNHLY and CDR2 FYNNEI. The CDR3 is made up of 15 amino acids. V trimming: 3 bases; J trimming: 3 bases; junction bases outside the gene matches: 4. The CDR3 here is CASSEGLAALYEQYF. DNA of the CDR3: TGTGCCAGCAGTGAGGGACTAGCGGCACTCTACGAGCAGTACTTC.